These 16 T cell receptor beta chains were sequenced from one sample in a study of regulatory T cells in long-lasting Graves disease. Arm-PCR with iRepertoire HTBI primers amplified the CDR3 regions for these TCR beta libraries. TCRdb fed the multiplex PCR reads into MiXCR, producing one record per CDR3 protein. Of 350,000 to 500,000 distinct CDR3 sequences listed, about 15% are singletons. The sample's time point: newly diagnosed GD, antithyroid drugs for less than 3 months. RNA from PBMCs was the source of the TCR library. The data also belong to a second study, concerning T cells in Graves' hyperthyroidism and ophthalmopathy.

The input for sequencing was peripheral blood mononuclear cells (PBMCs), taken at new diagnosis, from a patient treated with antithyroid drugs. These receptors originate from a woman aged 50 to 65 with Graves disease.

This clonotype was observed many times. The CDR3, as DNA: TGCGCCAGCAGCTTTGGACAGGTCTTGACCTACAATGAGCAGTTCTTC. Translation gives CASSFGQVLTYNEQFF. V usage is TRBV5-1 and J usage is TRBJ2-1; 7 positions agree with TRBD1. Trimming took 2 bases from V and 2 from J; bases not matched to a gene: 7. Germline loops: CDR1 SGHRS, CDR2 YFSETQ. This CDR3 comprises 16 residues.

This clonotype came up a few times. The chain links TRBV4-2 to TRBJ1-5, with 10 bases aligning to TRBD1. Per germline, CDR1 LGHNA and CDR2 YNFKEQ. The CDR3 is 19 amino acids. J was trimmed by 2 bases and V by 1 base; bases with no gene match: 11. DNA for the CDR3: TGTGCCAGCAGCCAAGTTAACTTCGATGGGACAGGGGGCAATCAGCCCCAGCATTTT. Protein sequence: CASSQVNFDGTGGNQPQHF.

Notes on this clonotype: Possible read error: a much larger clone is one base away. This chain uses TRBV11-2 with TRBJ2-3; 9 bases fit TRBD2. CDR1 is SGHAT, CDR2 FQNNGV, per germline. The CDR3 is 15 amino acids. The CDR3 nucleotides are TGTGCCAGCAGACGTCCGGGACTAGCCACAGATACGCGGTATTTT. Protein sequence: CASRRPGLATDTRYF. The whole variable domain, filled in from reference TRBV11-2 and TRBJ2-3, reads EAGVAQSPRYKIIEKRQSVAFWCNPISGHATLYWYQQILGQGPKLLIQFQNNGVVDDSQLPKDRFSAERLKGVDSTLKIQPAKLEDSAVYLCASRRPGLATDTRYFGPGTRLTVL.

This clonotype was detected only a few times. This chain connects TRBV6-5 to TRBJ1-4; D gene unclear. V shed 4 bases and J shed 0 bases, with 12 bases lying between them. This CDR3 is built from 16 residues. Germline CDR1 reads MNHEY; CDR2 reads SVGAGI. The CDR3 region is CASSSLNAATNEKLFF. CDR3 sequence (DNA): TGTGCCAGCAGTTCGTTGAACGCGGCAACTAATGAAAAACTGTTTTTT.

This clonotype appeared many times. The rearrangement links TRBV13 to TRBJ2-4, with D possibly matching TRBD2 (6 bases). CDR3 length: 13 amino acids. V was cut by 3 bases and J by 7 bases, with 10 bases left in between. From germline, CDR1 is PRHDT and CDR2 FYEKMQ (reference sequence). In DNA, the CDR3 is TGTGCCAGCAGCTTCGGGAGCGGGAACATTCAGTACTTC. This codes for CASSFGSGNIQYF.

At least ten counts were recorded for this clonotype. The J gene is TRBJ2-2, the V gene TRBV2, with D unresolved. The CDR3 runs to 13 residues. The V end was cut by 7 bases, the J end by 7 bases, with 13 bases between. Germline CDR1 SNHLY, CDR2 FYNNEI. DNA of the CDR3: TGTGCCAGCACTGGGATAGCTCGCGGGGAGCTGTTTTTT. Its translation: CASTGIARGELFF. Full variable domain (remainder filled in from reference TRBV2 and TRBJ2-2): EPEVTQTPSHQVTQMGQEVILRCVPISNHLYFYWYRQILGQKVEFLVSFYNNEISEKSEIFDDQFSVERPDGSNFTLKIRSTKLEDSAMYFCASTGIARGELFFGEGSRLTVL.

In its sample, this clonotype was seen a few times. The V call is TRBV10-3, the J call TRBJ1-1; 10 positions agree with TRBD1. Looked up from germline, CDR1 is ENHRY and CDR2 is SYGVKD. The CDR3 is 16 amino acids. Losses at the gene ends were 6 bases for V and 1 base for J; bases not matched to a gene: 8. The CDR3 nucleotides are TGTGCCATCAGGCCCGGGGACAGGGGTAGGAACACTGAAGCTTTCTTT. This codes for CAIRPGDRGRNTEAFF.

This clonotype came up many times. The chain couples TRBV20-1 to TRBJ2-1; weak D call: TRBD2 (6 bases). Germline loops: CDR1 DFQATT, CDR2 SNEGSKA (reference sequence). The CDR3 is 15 residues long. The V end lost 6 bases, the J end lost 5 bases, and 20 bases lay between the germline ends. CDR3 sequence: CSAPKPGSVHNEQFF. CDR3 DNA: TGCAGTGCACCCAAGCCCGGGAGCGTTCACAATGAGCAGTTCTTC.

Many counts were recorded for this clonotype. J is TRBJ2-1 and V is TRBV7-3; 13 bases are shared with TRBD2. V was pared by 0 bases and J by 0 bases, with 8 bases of the junction left unmatched. This CDR3 has 20 residues. CDR1 is SGHTA, CDR2 FQGTGA, per germline. This CDR3 is CASSLTGGLAGRNSYNEQFF. The CDR3 nucleotides read TGTGCCAGCAGCTTAACGGGGGGACTAGCGGGAAGAAACTCCTACAATGAGCAGTTCTTC. The entire variable domain, with the rest obtained from reference TRBV7-3 and TRBJ2-1, is as follows: GAGVSQTPSNKVTEKGKYVELRCDPISGHTALYWYRQSLGQGPEFLIYFQGTGAADDSGLPNDRFFAVRPEGSVSTLKIQRTERGDSAVYLCASSLTGGLAGRNSYNEQFFGPGTRLTVL.

There are many counts of this clonotype. This sequence joins TRBV28 and TRBJ2-7; 10 nucleotides align to TRBD2. V shed 5 bases, J shed 0 bases, and the junction held 4 bases outside the gene matches. The CDR3 has 15 amino acids. Germline CDR1 is MDHEN and CDR2 is SYDVKM. The CDR3 sequence is CASSRGTSDSYEQYF. The CDR3 region has the DNA TGTGCCAGCAGTCGAGGGACTAGCGACTCCTACGAGCAGTACTTC.

This clonotype was detected a few times. The genes are TRBV7-2 and TRBJ1-6; possibly TRBD1 for D (5 bases). The CDR3 consists of 14 residues. Per the germline V gene, CDR1 is SGHTA and CDR2 is FQGNSA. V gave up 2 bases and J gave up 6 bases, with 8 bases separating them. CDR3 region: CASSLFQGNSPLHF. The DNA for the CDR3 is TGTGCCAGCAGCTTATTTCAGGGTAATTCACCCCTCCACTTT.

This clonotype was found many times. The chain carries TRBV5-1 and TRBJ2-1; the match to TRBD2 covers 7 bases. The CDR3 is made up of 15 amino acids. V shed 0 bases and J 3 bases; nucleotides not matched to a gene: 3. Germline V gives CDR1 SGHRS, CDR2 YFSETQ. For the CDR3, the DNA is TGCGCCAGCAGCTTGGTGACTAGCTTCTACAATGAGCAGTTCTTC. Translating gives CASSLVTSFYNEQFF.

V usage is TRBV28 and J usage is TRBJ1-5; D not resolved. Germline V lookup: CDR1 MDHEN, CDR2 SYDVKM. V lost 5 bases to trimming and J lost 7 bases, with 9 bases between them. CDR3 size: 12 residues. CDR3 amino acids: CASSVRRQPQHF. The CDR3 DNA reads TGTGCCAGCAGTGTCAGGAGGCAGCCCCAGCATTTT.

The table lists this clonotype with many counts. This chain connects TRBV20-1 to TRBJ2-1; D remains ambiguous. V was pared by 6 bases and J by 8 bases, with 14 bases between. The CDR3 contains 12 residues. Germline V gene data show CDR1 as DFQATT and CDR2 as SNEGSKA (reference sequence). As DNA, the CDR3 is TGCAGTGCCCTCCTAGGGATTGATGAGCAGTTCTTC. Its translation is CSALLGIDEQFF.

The chain employs TRBV7-2 and TRBJ2-7, with D uncertain. Per germline, CDR1 SGHTA and CDR2 FQGNSA. V was pared by 5 bases and J by 4 bases, with 12 bases between. This CDR3 contains 13 residues. The CDR3 is CASSHKTDYEQYF. CDR3 DNA sequence: TGTGCCAGCAGCCATAAGACGGATTACGAGCAGTACTTC.

This clonotype was detected a few times. The chain has TRBV7-9 and TRBJ2-4; 9 bases map to TRBD1. The trim removed 2 bases at V and 1 base at J, leaving 12 bases unmatched. Germline values: CDR1 SEHNR, CDR2 FQNEAQ (reference sequence). CDR3 size: 19 residues. The CDR3 here is CASSLTPGQGPFAKNIQYF. For the CDR3, the DNA is TGTGCCAGCAGCTTAACCCCGGGACAGGGCCCCTTTGCCAAAAACATTCAGTACTTC.